The TCR beta chain under discussion was sequenced for a study of blood T cell repertoires in COVID-19. Study information: Both acute and convalescent COVID-19 samples were obtained from the United States, Italy and Spain. In each case, the material was cDNA or gDNA derived from T cells, B-cell-depleted T cells, or PBMCs.

The germline gives CDR1 SGHTA, CDR2 FQGNSA. Trimming took 1 base from V and 3 from J; bases not matched to a gene: 8. The CDR3 runs to 17 residues. In the original analysis: Reference gene primer amplification gave nucleated cell count estimates. Here immunoSEQ multiplex PCR was the method, and the copy in TCRdb shows in-frame clones only, minus some. D and trimming come from the DNA, and the V and J calls and clone size come from that table. The table lists just over 650,000 clones, around 90% of them singletons. The clonotype comes from a woman between 18 and 29 years old with acute or convalescent COVID-19. V gene TRBV7-2 combines with J gene TRBJ2-7, with 11 bases lining up with TRBD2. Material: peripheral blood. DNA of the CDR3: TGTGCCAGCAGCTTAGGGGTAGCGGGGGGGCCAATCTACGAGCAGTACTTC. Protein product: CASSLGVAGGPIYEQYF.